The 2 T cell receptor beta chains given below trace back to one sample, sequenced in a study of tissue T cells after allogeneic stem cell transplantation. Specified time point: mouse harvest day 14 after allogeneic transplant. Each mouse received 10^7 T-cell-depleted marrow cells plus 10^6 splenic CD5+ T cells by tail vein. Sequencing used immunoSEQ multiplex PCR; TCRdb keeps in-frame clones, though not all of them. The sample contains under 9,000 clones, roughly a third of which appear only once. The sequenced sample consisted of skin. The receptor source for this set is a female BALB/c mouse given C57BL/6 T cells with graft-versus-host disease after an allogeneic hematopoietic cell transplant.

Comment on this clone: The gene names given are mouse names. The CDR3 extends 1 residue past the end of the read, so its final part is completed from the germline J gene. The chain is built from TRBV3 and TRBJ2-5; 9 nucleotides match TRBD2. CDR1 SNHLY and CDR2 FYNGKV come from the germline V gene (reference sequence). The CDR3 is 16 amino acids. The trim removed 2 bases at V and 2 bases at J, leaving 5 bases unmatched. The part of the CDR3 DNA that was read is TGTGCCAGCAGCTTAAACTGGGGGGCTGGCCAAGACACCCAGTAC. Protein sequence: CASSLNWGAGQDTQY. The entire CDR3 is CASSLNWGAGQDTQYF. Complete variable domain (other parts from reference TRBV3 and TRBJ2-5): GPKVLQIPSHQIIDMGQMVTLNCDPVSNHLYFYWYKQILGQQMEFLVNFYNGKVMEKSKLFKDQFSVERPDGSYFTLKIQPTALEDSAVYFCASSLNWGAGQDTQYFGPGTRLLVL.

Turning to this clone: Gene and germline names: mouse. The read halts 1 residue ahead of the CDR3 end, with the missing end drawn from the germline J gene. The rearrangement joins TRBV24 to TRBJ1-5, with 7 nucleotides matching TRBD1. The germline CDR1 and CDR2 sequences are KGHTA and FRNEEI. The CDR3 spans 14 residues. V was pared by 6 bases and J by 2 bases, with 4 bases of the junction left unmatched. The CDR3 region is CASRNGTDNQAPLF. CDR3 DNA, as far as it was read: TGTGCCAGCAGGAACGGGACAGACAACCAGGCTCCGCTT.